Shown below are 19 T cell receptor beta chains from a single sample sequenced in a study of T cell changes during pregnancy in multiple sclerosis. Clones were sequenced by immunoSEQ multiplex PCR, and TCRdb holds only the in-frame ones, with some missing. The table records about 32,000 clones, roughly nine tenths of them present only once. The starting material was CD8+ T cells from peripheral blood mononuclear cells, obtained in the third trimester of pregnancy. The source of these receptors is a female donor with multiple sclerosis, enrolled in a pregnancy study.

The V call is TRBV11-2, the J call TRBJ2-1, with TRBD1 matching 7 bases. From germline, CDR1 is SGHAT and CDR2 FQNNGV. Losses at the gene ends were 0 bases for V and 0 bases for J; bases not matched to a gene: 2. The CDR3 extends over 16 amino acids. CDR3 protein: CASSLDRDSSYNEQFF. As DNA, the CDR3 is TGTGCCAGCAGCTTAGACAGGGACAGCTCCTACAATGAGCAGTTCTTC.

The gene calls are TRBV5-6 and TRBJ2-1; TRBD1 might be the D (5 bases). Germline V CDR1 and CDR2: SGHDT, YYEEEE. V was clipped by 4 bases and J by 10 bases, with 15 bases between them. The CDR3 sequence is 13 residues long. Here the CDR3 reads CASSPGPSREQFF. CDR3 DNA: TGTGCCAGCAGCCCAGGGCCTTCGAGGGAGCAGTTCTTC.

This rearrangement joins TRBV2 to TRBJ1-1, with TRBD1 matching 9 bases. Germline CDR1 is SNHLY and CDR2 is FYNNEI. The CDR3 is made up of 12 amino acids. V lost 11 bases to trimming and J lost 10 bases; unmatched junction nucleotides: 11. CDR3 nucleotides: TGTGCCGGCGGGACAGGGACACGTGGAGCTTTCTTT. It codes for CAGGTGTRGAFF. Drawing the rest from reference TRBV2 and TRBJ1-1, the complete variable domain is EPEVTQTPSHQVTQMGQEVILRCVPISNHLYFYWYRQILGQKVEFLVSFYNNEISEKSEIFDDQFSVERPDGSNFTLKIRSTKLEDSAMYFCAGGTGTRGAFFGQGTRLTVV.

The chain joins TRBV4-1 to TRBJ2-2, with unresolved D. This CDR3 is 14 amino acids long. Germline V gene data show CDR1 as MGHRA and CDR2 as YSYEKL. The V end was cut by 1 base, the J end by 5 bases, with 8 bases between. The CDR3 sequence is CASSQVAGTGELFF. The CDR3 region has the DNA TGCGCCAGCAGCCAAGTCGCAGGAACCGGGGAGCTGTTTTTT.

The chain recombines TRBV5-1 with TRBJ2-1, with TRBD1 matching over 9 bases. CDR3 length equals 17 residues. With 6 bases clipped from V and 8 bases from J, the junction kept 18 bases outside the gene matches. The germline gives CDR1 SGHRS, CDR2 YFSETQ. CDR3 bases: TGCGCCAGCATCGCGGGGTTTGGGACAGGGAGGGCAGATGAGCAGTTCTTC. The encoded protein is CASIAGFGTGRADEQFF. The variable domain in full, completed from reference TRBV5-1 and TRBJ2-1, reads KAGVTQTPRYLIKTRGQQVTLSCSPISGHRSVSWYQQTPGQGLQFLFEYFSETQRNKGNFPGRFSGRQFSNSRSEMNVSTLELGDSALYLCASIAGFGTGRADEQFFGPGTRLTVL.

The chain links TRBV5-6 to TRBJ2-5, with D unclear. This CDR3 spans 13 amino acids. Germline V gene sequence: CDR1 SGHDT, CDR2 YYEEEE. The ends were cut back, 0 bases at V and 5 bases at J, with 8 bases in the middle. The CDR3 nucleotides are TGTGCCAGCAGCTTGGGTGTCTCGGAGACCCAGTACTTC. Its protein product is CASSLGVSETQYF.

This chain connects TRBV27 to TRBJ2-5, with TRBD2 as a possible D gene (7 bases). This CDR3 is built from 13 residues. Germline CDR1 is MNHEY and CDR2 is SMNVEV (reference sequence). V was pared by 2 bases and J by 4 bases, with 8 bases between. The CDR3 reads CASSLRGGETQYF. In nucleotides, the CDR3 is TGTGCCAGCAGTTTAAGGGGGGGAGAGACCCAGTACTTC.

In DNA form, the CDR3 reads TGTGCCAGCAGCTTAGATTGGCGGGGGCCCTCCTACGAGCAGTACTTC. Residues: CASSLDWRGPSYEQYF. The chain employs TRBV11-2 and TRBJ2-7; possible D gene TRBD2, 7 bases. The CDR3 runs to 16 residues. Looked up from germline, CDR1 is SGHAT and CDR2 is FQNNGV. V was pared by 0 bases and J by 0 bases, with 12 bases between.

The CDR3 loop reads CASSGLASTDTQYF. The CDR3 DNA reads as TGTGCCAGCAGTGGGCTAGCGAGCACAGATACGCAGTATTTT. The chain links TRBV7-9 to TRBJ2-3; D is possibly TRBD2 (6 bases). The germline V gene encodes CDR1 SEHNR and CDR2 FQNEAQ (reference sequence). The CDR3 length is 14 residues. The V gene lost 6 bases and the J gene lost 0 bases, with 10 bases spanning the gap.

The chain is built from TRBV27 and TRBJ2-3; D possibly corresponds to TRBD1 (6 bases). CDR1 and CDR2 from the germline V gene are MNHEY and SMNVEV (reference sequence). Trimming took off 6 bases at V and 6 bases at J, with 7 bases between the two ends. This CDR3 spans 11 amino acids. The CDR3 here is CASRRGDTQYF. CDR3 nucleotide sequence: TGTGCCAGCAGAAGGGGGGATACGCAGTATTTT.

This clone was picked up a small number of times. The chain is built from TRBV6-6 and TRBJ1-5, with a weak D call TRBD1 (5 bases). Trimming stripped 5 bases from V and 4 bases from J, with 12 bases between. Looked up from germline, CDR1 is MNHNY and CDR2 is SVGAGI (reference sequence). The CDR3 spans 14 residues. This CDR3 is CASSLHRINQPQHF. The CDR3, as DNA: TGTGCCAGCAGTCTTCACAGGATAAATCAGCCCCAGCATTTT.

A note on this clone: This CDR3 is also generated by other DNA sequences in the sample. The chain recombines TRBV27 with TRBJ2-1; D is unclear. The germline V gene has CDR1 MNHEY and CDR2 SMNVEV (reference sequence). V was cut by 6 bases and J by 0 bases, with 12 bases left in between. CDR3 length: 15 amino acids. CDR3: CASSLSVSSYNEQFF. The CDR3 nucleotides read TGTGCCAGCAGCCTTTCGGTAAGCTCCTACAATGAGCAGTTCTTC.

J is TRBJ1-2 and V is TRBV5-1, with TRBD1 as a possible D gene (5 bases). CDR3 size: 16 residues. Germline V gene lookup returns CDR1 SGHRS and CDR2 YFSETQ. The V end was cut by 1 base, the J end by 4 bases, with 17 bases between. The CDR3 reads CASSLQVDTEGYGYTF. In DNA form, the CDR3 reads TGCGCCAGCAGCTTGCAGGTGGACACGGAGGGCTATGGCTACACCTTC.

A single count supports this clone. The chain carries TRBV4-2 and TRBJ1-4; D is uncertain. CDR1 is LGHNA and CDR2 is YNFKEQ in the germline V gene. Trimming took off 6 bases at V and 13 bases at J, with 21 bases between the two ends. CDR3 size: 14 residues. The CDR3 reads CASRHAWPDEGLFF. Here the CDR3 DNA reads TGTGCCAGCAGGCACGCCTGGCCCGACGAGGGACTGTTTTTT.

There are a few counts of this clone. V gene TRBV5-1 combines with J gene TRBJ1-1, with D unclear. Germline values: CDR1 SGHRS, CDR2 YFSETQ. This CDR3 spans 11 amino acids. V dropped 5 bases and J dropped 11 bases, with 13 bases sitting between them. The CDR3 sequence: CASRVGTEAFF. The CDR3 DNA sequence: TGCGCCAGCAGGGTCGGAACAGAGGCTTTCTTT.

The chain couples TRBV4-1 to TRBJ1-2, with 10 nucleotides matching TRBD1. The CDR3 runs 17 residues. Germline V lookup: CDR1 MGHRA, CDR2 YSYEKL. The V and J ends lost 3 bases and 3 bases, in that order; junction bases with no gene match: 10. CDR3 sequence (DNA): TGCGCCAGCAGCCACCCACCCTGGACAGGGGGGGACTATGGCTACACCTTC. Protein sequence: CASSHPPWTGGDYGYTF.

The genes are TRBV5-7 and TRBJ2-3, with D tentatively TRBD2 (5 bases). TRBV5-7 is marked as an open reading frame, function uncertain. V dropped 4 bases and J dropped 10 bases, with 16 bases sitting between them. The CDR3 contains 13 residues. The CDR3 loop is CASSHTVRAAQYF. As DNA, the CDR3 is TGTGCCAGCAGCCACACCGTGCGGGCGGCGCAGTATTTT.

The CDR3 protein is CASSQDPPGIDEQFF. The CDR3 nucleotides are TGCGCCAGCAGCCAAGATCCCCCAGGGATCGATGAGCAGTTCTTC. This sequence joins TRBV4-1 and TRBJ2-1; D possibly corresponds to TRBD1 (5 bases). The length of the CDR3 is 15 residues. Germline CDR1 is MGHRA and CDR2 is YSYEKL. V gave up 0 bases and J gave up 8 bases, with 14 bases separating them.

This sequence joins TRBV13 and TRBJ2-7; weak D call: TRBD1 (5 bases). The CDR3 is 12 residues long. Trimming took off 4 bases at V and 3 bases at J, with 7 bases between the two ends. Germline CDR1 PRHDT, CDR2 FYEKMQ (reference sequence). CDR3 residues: CASSSTGYEQYF. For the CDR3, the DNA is TGTGCCAGCAGCTCAACAGGCTACGAGCAGTACTTC.